The 4 T cell receptor beta chains below come from one sample, sequenced in a study of cytomegalovirus exposure and HLA in healthy donors (dated by TCRdb to 2016 to 2017). Library construction relied on the immunoSEQ multiplex PCR assay. TCRdb stores this immuneACCESS table with in-frame sequences only. Part of the clones is absent; in the studies checked, under half of the shortfall reflects unresolved V genes, and no reason is known for the rest. The sample table holds 260,000 or so clones, of which about 90% were seen once. The ten largest make up 3% to 3.5% of the sample. Sequences were obtained from PBMCs. The source is a woman aged 25-40 years in good health and CMV-seronegative.

CDR3 nucleotides: TGCGCCAGCAGTCGAAAGGGACTAGCGGGAGGGATCTACTTC. The encoded protein is CASSRKGLAGGIYF. This chain links TRBV4-3 with TRBJ2-5; 16 positions agree with TRBD2. The CDR3 is made up of 14 amino acids. V gave up 6 bases and J gave up 14 bases; unmatched junction bases: 9. Germline V gene lookup returns CDR1 LGHNA and CDR2 YSLEER.

This sequence joins TRBV7-8 and TRBJ2-5; 8 bases are shared with TRBD1. CDR1 is SGHVS, CDR2 FQNEAQ, per germline. V was clipped by 5 bases and J by 1 base; unmatched bases: 9. The CDR3 runs to 16 residues. CDR3 residues: CASSPNRGALQETQYF. The CDR3 nucleotides are TGTGCCAGCAGCCCTAACAGGGGGGCGCTCCAAGAGACCCAGTACTTC. The full variable domain, completed using reference TRBV7-8 and TRBJ2-5, is GAGVSQSPRYKVAKRGQDVALRCDPISGHVSLFWYQQALGQGPEFLTYFQNEAQLDKSGLPSDRFFAERPEGSVSTLKIQRTQQEDSAVYLCASSPNRGALQETQYFGPGTRLLVL.

V usage is TRBV7-9 and J usage is TRBJ2-1; D unresolved. The CDR3 is 12 amino acids. From germline, CDR1 is SEHNR and CDR2 FQNEAQ (reference sequence). V was trimmed by 0 bases and J by 9 bases, leaving 6 bases between them. The CDR3 DNA follows: TGTGCCAGCAGCTTAGCCACGGGTGAGCAGTTCTTC. It codes for CASSLATGEQFF. Full variable domain (remainder filled in from reference TRBV7-9 and TRBJ2-1): DTGVSQNPRHKITKRGQNVTFRCDPISEHNRLYWYRQTLGQGPEFLTYFQNEAQLEKSRLLSDRFSAERPKGSFSTLEIQRTEQGDSAMYLCASSLATGEQFFGPGTRLTVL.

The chain carries TRBV10-1 and TRBJ2-7; 12 bases match TRBD2. This CDR3 has 18 amino acids. J gave up 3 bases and V 5 bases, and 14 bases lay outside the gene matches. Germline CDR1 WNHNN, CDR2 SYGVQD (reference sequence). CDR3 in amino acids: CASSNWTSGIASLYEQYF. CDR3 DNA sequence: TGCGCCAGCAGTAACTGGACTAGCGGGATAGCCAGCCTCTACGAGCAGTACTTC.